The 3 T cell receptor beta chains listed next were all sequenced from one sample in a study of T cells in tumors after PD-1 blockade (dated by TCRdb to between 2019 and 2020). The time point label on this specimen signifies: after anti-PD-1 therapy. The library was built by means of the immunoSEQ multiplex PCR assay. TCRdb retrieved this table from immuneACCESS and kept in-frame rearrangements only. Not all clones are present; in checked studies, unresolved V genes account for under half, and no reason is known for the remainder. This sample comprises tens of thousands of clones, roughly 70% of them detected only once. Roughly 4.7% of the sample is held by the ten biggest clonotypes. The starting material was PBMCs, obtained after anti-PD-1 treatment. The receptors come from a human donor with basal cell carcinoma.

The V call is TRBV6-5, the J call TRBJ1-2, with 10 bases aligning to TRBD1. The V and J ends lost 2 bases and 2 bases, in that order; junction bases with no gene match: 2. Per the germline V gene, CDR1 is MNHEY and CDR2 is SVGAGI. This CDR3 has 15 residues. The CDR3 DNA reads as TGTGCCAGCAGTTACAGGGACAGGGGAAACTATGGCTACACCTTC. It is translated as CASSYRDRGNYGYTF.

The genes are TRBV4-1 and TRBJ1-6; TRBD1 agrees at 12 bases. The CDR3 spans 15 residues. J was trimmed by 13 bases and V by 1 base; bases with no gene match: 5. Germline V lookup: CDR1 MGHRA, CDR2 YSYEKL. DNA for the CDR3: TGCGCCAGCAGCCAAGTTCCGGGACAGGGGGCTCCCCTCCACTTT. This sequence encodes CASSQVPGQGAPLHF.

This clone was recorded once. This chain links TRBV30 with TRBJ1-1, with D tentatively TRBD1 (5 bases). The CDR3 runs 15 residues. Trimming left V 2 bases short and J 4 bases short, with 17 bases between. Germline V gene data show CDR1 as GTSNPN and CDR2 as SVGIG (reference sequence). The CDR3 region is CAWSPPGTWSTEAFF. CDR3 sequence (DNA): TGTGCCTGGAGTCCTCCGGGGACCTGGAGCACTGAAGCTTTCTTT.